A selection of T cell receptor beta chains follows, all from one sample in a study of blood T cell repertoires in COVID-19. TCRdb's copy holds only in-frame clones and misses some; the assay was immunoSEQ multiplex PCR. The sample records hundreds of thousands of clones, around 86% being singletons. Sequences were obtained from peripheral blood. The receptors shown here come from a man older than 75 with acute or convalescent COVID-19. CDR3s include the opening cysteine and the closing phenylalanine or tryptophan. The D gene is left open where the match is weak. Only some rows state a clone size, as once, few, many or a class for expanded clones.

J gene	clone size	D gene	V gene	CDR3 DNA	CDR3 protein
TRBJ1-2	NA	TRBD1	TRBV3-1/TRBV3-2	TGTGCCAGCAGCCTCCGACAGGGAGATTCTGGCTACACCTTC	CASSLRQGDSGYTF
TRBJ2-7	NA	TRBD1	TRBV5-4	TGTGCCAGCAGCCAGGACAGGGGGACTTACGAGCAGTACTTC	CASSQDRGTYEQYF
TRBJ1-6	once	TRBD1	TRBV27	TGTGCCAGCGGTAACGACAGGGGTAATTCACCCCTCCACTTT	CASGNDRGNSPLHF
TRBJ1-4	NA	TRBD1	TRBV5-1	TGCGCCAGCAGACGAACCGGGACAGGGGCTGAAAAACTGTTTTTT	CASRRTGTGAEKLFF
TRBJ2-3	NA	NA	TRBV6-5	TGTGCCAGCAGTTTGGGCGGGCGCACAGATACGCAGTATTTT	CASSLGGRTDTQYF
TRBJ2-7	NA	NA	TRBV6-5	TGTGCCAGCAGTTACAGGGGCCTCTACTACGAGCAGTACTTC	CASSYRGLYYEQYF
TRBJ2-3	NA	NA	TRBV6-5	TGTGCCAGCAGTTACCCCCTCGACAAACGCACAGATACGCAGTATTTT	CASSYPLDKRTDTQYF
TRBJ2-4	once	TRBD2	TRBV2	TGTGCCAGCAGTGGCCGTCTAGCGGGCGGCATTCAGTACTTC	CASSGRLAGGIQYF
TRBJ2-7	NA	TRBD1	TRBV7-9	TGTGCCAGCAGCCGGGACAGCTCCTACGAGCAGTACTTC	CASSRDSSYEQYF
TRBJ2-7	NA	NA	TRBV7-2	TGTGCCAGCAGCTTAGAATTCGCGGACAGCTACGAGCAGTACTTC	CASSLEFADSYEQYF
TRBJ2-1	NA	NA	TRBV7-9	TGTGCCAGCCTCAACGCCGCGGGAACGGAACTGAAGAATGAGCAGTTCTTC	CASLNAAGTELKNEQFF
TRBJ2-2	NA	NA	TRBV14	TGTGCCAGCAGCCAAGTTAGAGGAACCGGGGAGCTGTTTTTT	CASSQVRGTGELFF
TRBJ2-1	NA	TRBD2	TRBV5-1	TGCGCCAGCAGCGTGGGACCCACGGGAGGGCAGTTCTTC	CASSVGPTGGQFF
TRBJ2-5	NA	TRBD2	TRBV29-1	TGCAGCGTAGACACTAGCGGAACAACCCGCCAGTACTTC	CSVDTSGTTRQYF
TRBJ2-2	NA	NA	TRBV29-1	TGCAGTGCAGGGGACACCGGGGAGCTGTTTTTT	CSAGDTGELFF
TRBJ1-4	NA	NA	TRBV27	TGTGCCAGCAGTTTAAAGGGACTGATTAATGAAAAACTGTTTTTT	CASSLKGLINEKLFF
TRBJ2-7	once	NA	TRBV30	TGTGCCTGGAGTGACAGGGGGGGGTCCTACGAGCAGTACTTC	CAWSDRGGSYEQYF
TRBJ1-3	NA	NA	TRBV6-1	TGTGCCAGCAGTGACGGACAGCTGCTCTCTGGAAACACCATATATTTT	CASSDGQLLSGNTIYF
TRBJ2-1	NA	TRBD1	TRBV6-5	TGTGCCAGCACCCGCCAACGACAGGGTAATGAGCAGTTCTTC	CASTRQRQGNEQFF
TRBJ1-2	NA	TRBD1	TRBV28	TGTGCCAGCAGTCCCTCGGGACAGGCAAGCCGAGCTAACTATGGCTACACCTTC	CASSPSGQASRANYGYTF
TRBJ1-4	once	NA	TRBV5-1	TGCGCCAGCAGGGAAGGAACGCTAGCTAATGAAAAACTGTTTTTT	CASREGTLANEKLFF
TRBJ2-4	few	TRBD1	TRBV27	TGTGCCAGCACCCGTTCAGGGGGCCTAGCCAAAAACATTCAGTACTTC	CASTRSGGLAKNIQYF
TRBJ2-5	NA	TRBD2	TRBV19	TGTGCCAGTAGTAAAAGAGGCGGGAGGCCAGAGACCCAGTACTTC	CASSKRGGRPETQYF
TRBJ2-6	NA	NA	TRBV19	TGTGCCAGTAGTATGGCTTCCCCTGGGGCCAACGTCCTGACTTTC	CASSMASPGANVLTF
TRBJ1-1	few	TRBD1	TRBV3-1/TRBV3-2	TGTGCCAGCAGCCCCCGACAGGGGGCAACGAACACTGAAGCTTTCTTT	CASSPRQGATNTEAFF
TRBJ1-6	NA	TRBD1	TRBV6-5	TGTGCCAGCCGCTCCGGGACAGGTGATTCACCCCTCCACTTT	CASRSGTGDSPLHF
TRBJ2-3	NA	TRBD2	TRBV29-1	TGCAGCGTTGAAGGGACTAGCGGGAGGAGCGATACGCAGTATTTT	CSVEGTSGRSDTQYF
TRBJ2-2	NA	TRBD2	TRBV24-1	TGTGCCACCAGTGATTTCTGGCGGGAGGGCACCGGGGAGCTGTTTTTT	CATSDFWREGTGELFF
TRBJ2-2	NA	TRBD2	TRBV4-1	TGCGCCAGCAGGGGCCTTGGGACTAGCGGGATTAACACCGGGGAGCTGTTTTTT	CASRGLGTSGINTGELFF
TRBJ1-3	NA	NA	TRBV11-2	TGTGCCAGCAGCTTAGATCTCCGGGGTGGCTCTGGAAACACCATATATTTT	CASSLDLRGGSGNTIYF
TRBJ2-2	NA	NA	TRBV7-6	TGTGCCAGCAGCTCTCTGGACGGACTCAACACCGGGGAGCTGTTTTTT	CASSSLDGLNTGELFF
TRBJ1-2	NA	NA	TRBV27	TGTGCCAGCAGCGAAGCAGGGTGGTCAGGTGGCTACACCTTC	CASSEAGWSGGYTF
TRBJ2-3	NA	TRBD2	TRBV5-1	TGCGCCAGCAGCTCCGGAGGGCGGGAGGCAGATACGCAGTATTTT	CASSSGGREADTQYF
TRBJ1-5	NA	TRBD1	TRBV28	TGTGCCAGCAGTCCGTCAGACAGGGGAGGCAATCAGCCCCAGCATTTT	CASSPSDRGGNQPQHF
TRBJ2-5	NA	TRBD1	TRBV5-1	TGCGCCAGCAGCCATACAGGGGGCCAAGAGACCCAGTACTTC	CASSHTGGQETQYF
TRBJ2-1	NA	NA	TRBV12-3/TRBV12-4	TGTGCCAGCAGCCCCGGTCGTTACAATGAGCAGTTCTTC	CASSPGRYNEQFF
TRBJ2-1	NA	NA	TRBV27	TGTGCCAGCAGTTTATGGGACTTTAGGGAGAATGAGCAGTTCTTC	CASSLWDFRENEQFF
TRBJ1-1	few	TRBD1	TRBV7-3	TGTGCCAGCAGCTCCACAGGACAGGGACGGACTGAAGCTTTCTTT	CASSSTGQGRTEAFF
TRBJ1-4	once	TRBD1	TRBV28	TGTGCCAGCAGTTTATGGGGACAGGGCGGCGGGGAAAAACTGTTTTTT	CASSLWGQGGGEKLFF
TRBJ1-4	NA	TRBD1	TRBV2	TGTGCCAGCCGAGCCGGGACAGGGCGTGAAAAACTGTTTTTT	CASRAGTGREKLFF
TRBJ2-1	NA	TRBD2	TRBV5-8	TGTGCCAGCAGCTTGGCCGTCGGCAGCATAGCGGGAGCCAATGAGCAGTTCTTC	CASSLAVGSIAGANEQFF
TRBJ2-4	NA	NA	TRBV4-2	TGTGCCAGCAGCCAAGGGTCAGGGTCCAACATTCAGTACTTC	CASSQGSGSNIQYF
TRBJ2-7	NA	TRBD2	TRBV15	TGTGCCACCAGCAGAGATGAGTTCCTAGCGGGAGGGCCTCCTAGGCAGTACTTC	CATSRDEFLAGGPPRQYF
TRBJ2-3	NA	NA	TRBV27	TGTGCCAGTTCTCCCCGACTAGGGACTAGCACAGATACGCAGTATTTT	CASSPRLGTSTDTQYF
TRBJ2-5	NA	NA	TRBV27	TGTGCCAGCAGTCCCCAAGTCCAGGGGAGAGAGACCCAGTACTTC	CASSPQVQGRETQYF
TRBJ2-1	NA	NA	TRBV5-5	TGTGCCAGCAGCTTGGATTACGAGAGGTCCTACAATGAGCAGTTCTTC	CASSLDYERSYNEQFF